This entry lists 28 T cell receptor beta chains sequenced from one sample in a study of blood T cell repertoires in COVID-19. This table comes from immunoSEQ multiplex PCR, and its TCRdb copy is limited to in-frame clones, with some not included. Of approximately 230,000 clones in the sample, around 85% were seen once. Sequences were obtained from peripheral blood. These receptors came from a woman in her thirties or forties with active or convalescent COVID-19.

To note about this clone: The sample has other DNA sequences that encode this CDR3 too. The CDR3 region is CASSLGGNYGYTF. In DNA, the CDR3 is TGTGCCAGCAGTTTGGGGGGGAACTATGGCTACACCTTC. The chain couples TRBV28 to TRBJ1-2, with D maybe TRBD1 (5 bases). The CDR3 extends over 13 amino acids. Trimming stripped 3 bases from V and 2 bases from J, with 7 bases between. Germline CDR1 MDHEN, CDR2 SYDVKM.

The genes are TRBV7-9 and TRBJ1-1; no reliable D call. V lost 2 bases to trimming and J lost 2 bases, with 9 bases between them. Germline V gene lookup returns CDR1 SEHNR and CDR2 FQNEAQ (reference sequence). The CDR3 runs 14 residues. The CDR3 loop is CASSLTVLNTEAFF. CDR3 DNA: TGTGCCAGCAGCTTAACGGTCCTTAACACTGAAGCTTTCTTT.

The chain uses TRBV6-4 and TRBJ2-1; tentative D call: TRBD2 (6 bases). V lost 9 bases to trimming and J lost 7 bases, with 13 bases between them. This CDR3 spans 12 amino acids. The germline V gene encodes CDR1 MRHNA and CDR2 SNTAGT. CDR3 bases: TGTGCCAGGGGAGGACTTACAAATGAGCAGTTCTTC. Its protein is CARGGLTNEQFF.

The chain joins TRBV18 to TRBJ2-2; 8 bases agree with TRBD2. CDR1 KGHSH and CDR2 LQKENI come from the germline V gene. This CDR3 comprises 15 residues. Trimming removed 3 bases from V and 0 bases from J; junction bases left unmatched: 0. The CDR3 spells CASSPTSANTGELFF. DNA of the CDR3: TGTGCCAGCTCACCGACTAGCGCGAACACCGGGGAGCTGTTTTTT.

This sequence joins TRBV12-3 or TRBV12-4 and TRBJ2-3; D uncertain. The CDR3 has 13 amino acids. Trimming cost V 5 bases and J 9 bases, with 15 bases left between them. In DNA form, the CDR3 reads TGTGCCAGCAGTCCTACATCCGGGTCCACGCAGTATTTT. It yields the protein CASSPTSGSTQYF.

This clone was recorded a few times. The chain joins TRBV4-1 to TRBJ1-3; 7 bases line up with TRBD1. Germline V lookup: CDR1 MGHRA, CDR2 YSYEKL. V gave up 3 bases and J gave up 4 bases; unmatched junction bases: 9. The CDR3 sequence is 16 residues long. The CDR3 is CASSHPTGLGGNTIYF. CDR3 sequence (DNA): TGCGCCAGCAGCCACCCGACAGGGCTGGGGGGAAACACCATATATTTT.

The rearrangement uses TRBV6-5 and TRBJ1-6, with D perhaps matching TRBD1 (5 bases). V lost 6 bases and J 4 bases, leaving 7 bases between the germline ends. CDR3 size: 13 residues. The germline gives CDR1 MNHEY, CDR2 SVGAGI. The CDR3, as DNA: TGTGCCAGCAGGACAGTTTATAATTCACCCCTCCACTTT. This gives the protein CASRTVYNSPLHF.

The CDR3 sequence: CASSHGQGVKTDTQYF. The CDR3 bases are TGCGCCAGCAGCCATGGACAGGGCGTGAAAACAGATACGCAGTATTTT. The chain joins TRBV5-1 to TRBJ2-3; 8 bases map to TRBD1. The CDR3 is 16 amino acids. V shed 4 bases and J 3 bases; nucleotides not matched to a gene: 10. The germline V gene has CDR1 SGHRS and CDR2 YFSETQ.

The chain employs TRBV19 and TRBJ1-1; possibly TRBD1 for D (5 bases). CDR1 is LNHDA and CDR2 is SQIVND in the germline V gene (reference sequence). The V end lost 2 bases, the J end lost 4 bases, and 14 bases lay between the germline ends. The CDR3 spans 15 residues. Here the CDR3 DNA reads TGTGCCAGTAGTATAACGGACACCCCAGGCACTGAAGCTTTCTTT. It specifies CASSITDTPGTEAFF. Full variable domain (rest looked up from reference TRBV19 and TRBJ1-1): DGGITQSPKYLFRKEGQNVTLSCEQNLNHDAMYWYRQDPGQGLRLIYYSQIVNDFQKGDIAEGYSVSREKKESFPLTVTSAQKNPTAFYLCASSITDTPGTEAFFGQGTRLTVV.

The rearrangement uses TRBV11-2 and TRBJ2-3, with TRBD2 as a possible D gene (5 bases). This CDR3 comprises 13 residues. V gave up 3 bases and J gave up 9 bases, with 13 bases separating them. The germline V gene encodes CDR1 SGHAT and CDR2 FQNNGV. The CDR3 spells CASSFNDLATQYF. In DNA, the CDR3 is TGTGCCAGCAGCTTTAACGACCTAGCCACGCAGTATTTT.

The chain joins TRBV18 to TRBJ2-7, with 11 bases identical to TRBD2. Germline V gene sequence: CDR1 KGHSH, CDR2 LQKENI. The CDR3 is 15 amino acids. J gave up 4 bases and V 4 bases, and 6 bases lay outside the gene matches. The CDR3 DNA reads TGTGCCAGCTCACAAACCGGGACTAGCGGATACGAGCAGTACTTC. Amino acids: CASSQTGTSGYEQYF.

The rearrangement uses TRBV6-2 or TRBV6-3 and TRBJ1-2; TRBD1 matches 7 bases. The V and J ends lost 4 bases and 1 base, in that order; junction bases with no gene match: 6. The CDR3 consists of 15 residues. Looked up from germline, CDR1 is MNHEY and CDR2 is SVGEGT. Here the CDR3 reads CASSSYRGNNYGYTF. CDR3 nucleotide sequence: TGTGCCAGCAGTTCATACAGGGGTAATAACTATGGCTACACCTTC.

V is TRBV10-2 and J is TRBJ1-5; D is ambiguous. Germline V gives CDR1 WSHSY, CDR2 SAAADI. Trimming removed 0 bases at V and 8 bases at J, with 14 bases between. This CDR3 spans 15 amino acids. The CDR3 region has the DNA TGCGCCAGCAGTGAGTCGGCCCCTTCTCGCAAGCCCCAGCATTTT. Its protein product is CASSESAPSRKPQHF.

The J gene is TRBJ2-1, the V gene TRBV10-3; tentatively, D is TRBD2 (6 bases). Germline lookup yields CDR1 ENHRY and CDR2 SYGVKD. There are 14 residues in the CDR3. V dropped 5 bases and J dropped 0 bases, with 8 bases sitting between them. CDR3 sequence reads: CAISSGSSYNEQFF. As DNA, the CDR3 is TGTGCCATCAGTTCCGGGAGCTCCTACAATGAGCAGTTCTTC.

The chain links TRBV6-1 to TRBJ1-3, with D tentatively TRBD1 (6 bases). Germline V CDR1 and CDR2: MNHNS, SASEGT. V was pared by 0 bases and J by 8 bases, with 14 bases between. The CDR3 covers 15 residues. The CDR3 reads CASSEALRGSHTIYF. CDR3 coding DNA: TGTGCCAGCAGTGAAGCGCTCAGGGGTTCACACACCATATATTTT.

This clone has a handful of counts. The chain joins TRBV5-5 to TRBJ1-6; no firm D call. V dropped 0 bases and J dropped 8 bases, with 24 bases sitting between them. Per germline, CDR1 SGHKS and CDR2 YYEKEE (reference sequence). CDR3 length: 19 residues. CDR3 sequence (DNA): TGTGCCAGCAGCTTGGTAGGTCTATTCGGGGTCCGAACTGATTCACCCCTCCACTTT. This translates into CASSLVGLFGVRTDSPLHF.

The rearrangement joins TRBV7-6 to TRBJ1-2; TRBD1 is a possible D gene (5 bases). This CDR3 contains 12 residues. CDR1 and CDR2 (germline): SGHVS, FNYEAQ. Trimming shortened V by 4 bases and J by 4 bases, and 7 bases separated the two germline ends. The CDR3 protein is CASSSDSYGYTF. The DNA of the CDR3 is TGTGCCAGCAGCTCCGACAGCTATGGCTACACCTTC. The full variable domain, with the rest looked up from reference TRBV7-6 and TRBJ1-2, is GAGVSQSPRYKVTKRGQDVALRCDPISGHVSLYWYRQALGQGPEFLTYFNYEAQQDKSGLPNDRFSAERPEGSISTLTIQRTEQRDSAMYRCASSSDSYGYTFGSGTRLTVV.

The chain employs TRBV29-1 and TRBJ1-2; 11 positions match TRBD1. J gave up 4 bases and V 3 bases, and 7 bases lay outside the gene matches. The CDR3 runs to 15 residues. CDR1 is SQVTM and CDR2 is ANQGSEA in the germline V gene. Written as DNA, the CDR3 is TGCAGCGTTGAGGGGACAGGGGGGTTTGGCTATGGCTACACCTTC. It codes for CSVEGTGGFGYGYTF. The full variable domain, in which reference TRBV29-1 and TRBJ1-2 provide the parts outside the CDR3, is SAVISQKPSRDICQRGTSLTIQCQVDSQVTMMFWYRQQPGQSLTLIATANQGSEATYESGFVIDKFPISRPNLTFSTLTVSNMSPEDSSIYLCSVEGTGGFGYGYTFGSGTRLTVV.

This chain joins TRBV5-4 and TRBJ1-4, with TRBD1 matching over 7 bases. This CDR3 has 15 amino acids. V lost 4 bases, J lost 6 bases, and 9 bases stayed unmatched. Germline V gene data show CDR1 as SGHNT and CDR2 as YYREEE (reference sequence). The CDR3 DNA sequence: TGTGCCAGCAGCGCCACCGGGACAGTAGATGAAAAACTGTTTTTT. Translating gives CASSATGTVDEKLFF. The variable domain in full, completed from reference TRBV5-4 and TRBJ1-4, reads ETGVTQSPTHLIKTRGQQVTLRCSSQSGHNTVSWYQQALGQGPQFIFQYYREEENGRGNFPPRFSGLQFPNYSSELNVNALELDDSALYLCASSATGTVDEKLFFGSGTQLSVL.

At least ten counts were recorded for this clone. The chain is built from TRBV5-1 and TRBJ2-1; D is possibly TRBD1 (6 bases). This CDR3 region has 14 residues. Trimming left V 2 bases short and J 5 bases short, with 11 bases between. CDR1 is SGHRS, CDR2 YFSETQ, per germline. The CDR3 region has the DNA TGCGCCAGCAGCTTATCAGGGGTCCACAATGAGCAGTTCTTC. Amino acid sequence: CASSLSGVHNEQFF.

The chain combines TRBV7-9 with TRBJ1-2; TRBD1 agrees at 8 bases. V trimming: 0 bases; J trimming: 4 bases; junction bases outside the gene matches: 10. Germline V gene data show CDR1 as SEHNR and CDR2 as FQNEAQ (reference sequence). The CDR3 covers 17 residues. The CDR3 region has the DNA TGTGCCAGCAGCTTAGCCTCGCCAGGGGGCCTTCCCTATGGCTACACCTTC. This translates into CASSLASPGGLPYGYTF.

The chain has TRBV7-3 and TRBJ1-1, with a possible D match to TRBD1 (5 bases). This CDR3 contains 15 residues. Per germline, CDR1 SGHTA and CDR2 FQGTGA. Trimming cost V 2 bases and J 1 base, with 11 bases left between them. For the CDR3, the DNA is TGTGCCAGCAGCTTAGCGGGGCTTAAGAACACTGAAGCTTTCTTT. Encoded protein: CASSLAGLKNTEAFF.

The CDR3 loop is CASSMSGGANTGELFF. CDR3 bases: TGTGCCAGTAGTATGAGCGGGGGGGCAAACACCGGGGAGCTGTTTTTT. The J gene is TRBJ2-2, the V gene TRBV19, with 10 positions matching TRBD2. J lost 2 bases, V lost 3 bases, and 3 bases had no gene match. CDR1 LNHDA and CDR2 SQIVND come from the germline V gene (reference sequence). This CDR3 has 16 amino acids. Drawing the rest from reference TRBV19 and TRBJ2-2, the complete variable domain is DGGITQSPKYLFRKEGQNVTLSCEQNLNHDAMYWYRQDPGQGLRLIYYSQIVNDFQKGDIAEGYSVSREKKESFPLTVTSAQKNPTAFYLCASSMSGGANTGELFFGEGSRLTVL.

This clone occurred many times. This rearrangement joins TRBV7-3 to TRBJ2-7, with TRBD2 matching over 8 bases. Germline CDR1 and CDR2: SGHTA and FQGTGA. The J segment lost 0 bases and the V segment lost 2 bases, leaving 18 bases of the junction unmatched. This CDR3 comprises 20 residues. The chain's CDR3 is CASSLRENGVAGILSYEQYV. In nucleotides, the CDR3 is TGTGCCAGCAGCTTACGGGAGAATGGGGTAGCGGGGATCCTCTCCTACGAGCAGTACGTC.

V and J are TRBV19 and TRBJ1-1, with 7 bases lining up with TRBD1. CDR1 is LNHDA and CDR2 is SQIVND in the germline V gene (reference sequence). Trimming at V came to 6 bases and at J to 1 base, leaving 5 bases not matched to a gene. This CDR3 is 14 amino acids long. Here the CDR3 DNA reads TGTGCCAGTAGCCCACAGGGGAGGAACACTGAAGCTTTCTTT. As protein: CASSPQGRNTEAFF.

The chain is built from TRBV29-1 and TRBJ2-7; D perhaps matches TRBD2 (7 bases). The CDR3 runs 13 residues. Germline V gives CDR1 SQVTM, CDR2 ANQGSEA. V lost 7 bases, J lost 3 bases, and 16 bases lay in between. The CDR3 DNA reads as TGCAGCGCCGCGGGGGCAGGAGGCTACGAGCAGTACTTC. This translates into CSAAGAGGYEQYF.

This clone was recorded a few times. This chain links TRBV19 with TRBJ1-5; the D gene is possibly TRBD1 (6 bases). The CDR3 length is 15 residues. With 5 bases removed from V and 4 bases from J, the gap between germline ends came to 15 bases. Germline CDR1 reads LNHDA; CDR2 reads SQIVND (reference sequence). CDR3 coding DNA: TGTGCCAGTAGTCTACGCGAGCAGGGGAATCAGCCCCAGCATTTT. It translates to CASSLREQGNQPQHF.

The rearrangement links TRBV28 to TRBJ2-2, with D possibly TRBD1 on 7 matching bases. Germline-derived CDR1 and CDR2 are MDHEN and SYDVKM. The CDR3 runs to 18 residues. V was cut by 7 bases and J by 7 bases, with 28 bases left in between. The CDR3 loop is CASTTIGGGLTDGGELFF. The CDR3 coding sequence is TGTGCCAGCACCACAATTGGAGGGGGCTTAACGGATGGCGGGGAGCTGTTTTTT. The full variable domain, rest sourced from reference TRBV28 and TRBJ2-2, is DVKVTQSSRYLVKRTGEKVFLECVQDMDHENMFWYRQDPGLGLRLIYFSYDVKMKEKGDIPEGYSVSREKKERFSLILESASTNQTSMYLCASTTIGGGLTDGGELFFGEGSRLTVL.